Presented here are 12 T cell receptor beta chains from one specimen sequenced in a study of blood T cells in healthy people across ages. Through a sample-barcoded 5' primer and a J-beta primer mix, a second PCR was run for roughly 6 to 11 cycles. MiXCR was run by TCRdb on the 5' RACE reads, yielding one entry per CDR3 protein. Among around 1,500,000 distinct CDR3 sequences listed, 28% were seen once. What was sequenced was blood. These receptors were taken from a woman under 40 in good health.

This rearrangement joins TRBV12-3 or TRBV12-4 to TRBJ2-3; weak D call: TRBD2 (5 bases). V lost 8 bases, J lost 5 bases, and 14 bases lay in between. The CDR3 runs to 13 residues. The chain's CDR3 is CASGLLERDTQYF. In nucleotides, the CDR3 is TGTGCCAGCGGACTTCTAGAGAGAGATACGCAGTATTTT.

This clonotype was seen more than once but under ten times. This chain joins TRBV12-3 or TRBV12-4 and TRBJ2-5; 7 nucleotides align to TRBD2. This CDR3 spans 14 amino acids. V dropped 4 bases and J dropped 5; count of bases not matched to a gene: 7. The CDR3 loop is CASSSGGGSETQYF. The CDR3, as DNA: TGTGCCAGCAGTTCGGGAGGCGGATCGGAGACCCAGTACTTC.

This clonotype appeared many times. The CDR3 sequence: CSVIPSGTDTQYF. The DNA of the CDR3 is TGCAGTGTTATTCCCTCGGGGACAGATACGCAGTATTTT. The rearrangement uses TRBV20-1 and TRBJ2-3, with D perhaps matching TRBD2 (5 bases). In germline, CDR1 is DFQATT, CDR2 SNEGSKA (reference sequence). Between the trimmed V and J ends, which lost 7 bases and 3 bases, there was a span of 14 bases. CDR3 size: 13 residues.

There are a few counts of this clonotype. The chain links TRBV7-9 to TRBJ1-6; no clear D. The CDR3 loop spans 16 amino acids. CDR1 is SEHNR and CDR2 is FQNEAQ in the germline V gene (reference sequence). V was pared by 1 base and J by 5 bases, with 12 bases between. CDR3 sequence: CASSLGAAGNNSPLHF. CDR3 nucleotides: TGTGCCAGCAGCTTAGGAGCTGCCGGGAATAATTCACCCCTCCACTTT.

There are a few counts of this clonotype. The CDR3 DNA sequence: TGTGCCATCAGTGACGGGGCTAGAGGTTCCGGGGATGAGCAGTTCTTC. Amino acids: CAISDGARGSGDEQFF. V gene TRBV10-3 combines with J gene TRBJ2-1; perhaps D is TRBD1 or TRBD2 (5 bases each). This CDR3 is 16 amino acids long. V dropped 3 bases and J dropped 8 bases, with 20 bases sitting between them. Germline lookup yields CDR1 ENHRY and CDR2 SYGVKD.

This clonotype was picked up many times. The chain combines TRBV3-1 with TRBJ2-5; D possibly corresponds to TRBD1 (6 bases). The germline gives CDR1 LGHDT, CDR2 YNNKEL (reference sequence). There are 14 residues in the CDR3. V was trimmed by 4 bases and J by 1 base, leaving 10 bases between them. CDR3 in DNA: TGTGCCAGCAGCCTGACGGACAGCCAAGAGACCCAGTACTTC. Amino acid sequence: CASSLTDSQETQYF.

This clonotype appeared a single time. Possible read error: a much larger clone is one base away. The V call is TRBV28, the J call TRBJ2-7, with 8 nucleotides matching TRBD1. Looked up from germline, CDR1 is MDHEN and CDR2 is SYDVKM. This CDR3 comprises 12 residues. The CDR3 spells CASKDRVYGQYF. Written as DNA, the CDR3 is TGTGCCAGCAAGGACAGGGTTTACGGGCAGTACTTC.

The chain couples TRBV7-2 to TRBJ1-5; D is uncertain. Germline V gene data show CDR1 as SGHTA and CDR2 as FQGNSA. Trimming removed 2 bases at V and 4 bases at J, with 9 bases between. This CDR3 spans 14 amino acids. The CDR3 DNA reads as TGTGCCAGCAGCTTATTCACGGGTAATCAGCCCCAGCATTTT. Encoded protein: CASSLFTGNQPQHF.

This clonotype appeared a few times. The chain combines TRBV6-6 with TRBJ2-5; the match to TRBD1 covers 8 bases. The length of the CDR3 is 15 residues. The trim removed 6 bases at V and 2 bases at J, leaving 8 bases unmatched. From germline, CDR1 is MNHNY and CDR2 SVGAGI (reference sequence). CDR3 coding DNA: TGTGCCAGCAGCAAGGGACAGGTGATTCAAGAGACCCAGTACTTC. The encoded protein is CASSKGQVIQETQYF.

The V and J genes are TRBV29-1 and TRBJ2-3; the D gene is possibly TRBD2 (5 bases). Germline V gene sequence: CDR1 SQVTM, CDR2 ANQGSEA. Trimming cost V 7 bases and J 2 bases, with 22 bases left between them. The CDR3 consists of 16 residues. For the CDR3, the DNA is TGCAGCGCCGCGGGTTGGACGGATTTTTTCACAGATACGCAGTATTTT. This codes for CSAAGWTDFFTDTQYF.

The chain joins TRBV20-1 to TRBJ2-7, with a tentative D call TRBD1 (6 bases). The CDR3 contains 13 residues. CDR1 and CDR2 from the germline V gene are DFQATT and SNEGSKA (reference sequence). The V and J ends lost 6 bases and 5 bases respectively, with 17 bases between them. The CDR3 DNA sequence: TGCAGTGCCAACACAGCAGGGGTGAACGAGCAGTACTTC. Amino acid sequence: CSANTAGVNEQYF.

This clonotype was recorded a few times. CDR3 loop: CATAFGEETQYF. CDR3 nucleotides: TGTGCCACCGCCTTCGGGGAAGAGACCCAGTACTTC. V and J are TRBV10-3 and TRBJ2-5, with D maybe TRBD2 (5 bases). Germline V lookup: CDR1 ENHRY, CDR2 SYGVKD. The CDR3 covers 12 residues. Trimming cost V 10 bases and J 3 bases, with 12 bases left between them.